This TCR beta chain was found in a study of T cell repertoires in cytomegalovirus infection. Study context: TCR beta signatures that were public indicated CMV infection and matching HLA type.

With regard to this clonotype: The antigen is unknown. A read error is likely, as this CDR3 ends without the conserved phenylalanine or tryptophan.

From the reads, TCRdb called clonotypes with MiXCR, one entry per CDR3 protein. The sample contains around 740,000 distinct CDR3 sequences, less than 40% of which appear only once. Trimming left V 1 base short and J 2 bases short, with 11 bases between. Germline CDR1 and CDR2: MGHDK and SYGVNS. The CDR3 runs 15 residues. General study findings and limits: CMV carriers having the relevant HLA were flagged by cumulative public TCR beta family frequency. HLA-C-restricted, CMV-specific TCR beta clonotypes were dominant ex vivo.

This receptor was obtained from a human donor in good health (CMV status not recorded). Some clones in this sample may be carry-over from other donors' samples. Specimen: PBMCs. The V call is TRBV25-1, the J call TRBJ1-2; no definite D call. CDR3 protein: CASSESGRANYGYTL. In nucleotides, the CDR3 is TGTGCCAGCAGTGAATCCGGCAGAGCCAACTATGGCTACACCTTA.